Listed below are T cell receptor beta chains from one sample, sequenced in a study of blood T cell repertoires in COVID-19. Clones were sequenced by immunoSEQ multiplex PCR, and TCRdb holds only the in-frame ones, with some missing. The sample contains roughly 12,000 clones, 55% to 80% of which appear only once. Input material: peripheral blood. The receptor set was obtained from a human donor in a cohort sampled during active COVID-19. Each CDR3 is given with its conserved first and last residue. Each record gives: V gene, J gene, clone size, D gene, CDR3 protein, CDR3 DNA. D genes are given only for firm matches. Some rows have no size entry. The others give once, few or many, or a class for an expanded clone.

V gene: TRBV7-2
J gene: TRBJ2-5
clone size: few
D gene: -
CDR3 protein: CASTQLRGETQYF
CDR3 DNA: TGTGCCAGCACCCAGCTACGGGGGGAGACCCAGTACTTC

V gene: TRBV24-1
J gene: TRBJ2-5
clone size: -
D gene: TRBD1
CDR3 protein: CATSDPARDSRRETQYF
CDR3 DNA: TGTGCCACCAGTGATCCCGCCCGGGACAGCCGAAGGGAGACCCAGTACTTC

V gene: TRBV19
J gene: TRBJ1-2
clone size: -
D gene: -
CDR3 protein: CASTRGANYGYTF
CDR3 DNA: TGTGCCAGTACCCGGGGGGCCAACTATGGCTACACCTTC

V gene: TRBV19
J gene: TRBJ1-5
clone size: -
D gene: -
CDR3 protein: CASSIDGRSYQPQHF
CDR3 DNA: TGTGCCAGTAGTATAGATGGGAGGTCGTATCAGCCCCAGCATTTT

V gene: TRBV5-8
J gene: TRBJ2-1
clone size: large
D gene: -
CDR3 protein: CASSLHVRDNEQFF
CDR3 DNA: TGTGCCAGCAGCTTGCATGTTAGAGACAATGAGCAGTTCTTC

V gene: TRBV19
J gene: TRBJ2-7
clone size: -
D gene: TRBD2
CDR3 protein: CASSTGLAGGEQYF
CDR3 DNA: TGTGCCAGTAGTACGGGACTAGCGGGGGGAGAGCAGTACTTC

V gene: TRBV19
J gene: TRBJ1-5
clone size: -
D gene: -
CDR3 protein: CASSMRGSSNQPQHF
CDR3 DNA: TGTGCCAGTAGTATGCGAGGCAGTAGCAATCAGCCCCAGCATTTT

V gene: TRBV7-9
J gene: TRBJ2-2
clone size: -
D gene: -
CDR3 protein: CASSLSRAGTGELFF
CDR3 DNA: TGTGCCAGCAGCTTATCCAGGGCGGGGACCGGGGAGCTGTTTTTT

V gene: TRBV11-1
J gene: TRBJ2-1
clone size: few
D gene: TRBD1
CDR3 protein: CASSWWGRQGAHEQFF
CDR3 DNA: TGTGCCAGCAGCTGGTGGGGCAGACAGGGGGCGCATGAGCAGTTCTTC

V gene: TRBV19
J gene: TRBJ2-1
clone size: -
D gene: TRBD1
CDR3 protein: CASKRDRQKNEQFF
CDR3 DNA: TGTGCCAGTAAACGGGACAGGCAGAAAAATGAGCAGTTCTTC

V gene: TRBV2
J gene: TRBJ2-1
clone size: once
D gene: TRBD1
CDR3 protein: CASRLQGNGYNEQFF
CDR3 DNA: TGTGCCAGCAGATTACAGGGGAACGGGTACAATGAGCAGTTCTTC

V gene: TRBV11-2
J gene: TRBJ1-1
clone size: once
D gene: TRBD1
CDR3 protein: CASSLGLGRGGASPEAFF
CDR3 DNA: TGTGCCAGCAGCTTAGGGCTGGGGCGAGGGGGCGCTTCCCCTGAAGCTTTCTTT

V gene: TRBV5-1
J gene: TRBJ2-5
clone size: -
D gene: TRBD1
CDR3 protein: CASSLGTGTGVGETQYF
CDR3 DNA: TGCGCCAGCAGCTTGGGTACCGGGACAGGGGTCGGCGAGACCCAGTACTTC

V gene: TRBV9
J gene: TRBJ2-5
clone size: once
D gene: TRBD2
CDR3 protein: CASSIGTSEQETQYF
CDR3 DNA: TGTGCCAGCAGCATCGGGACTAGCGAGCAAGAGACCCAGTACTTC

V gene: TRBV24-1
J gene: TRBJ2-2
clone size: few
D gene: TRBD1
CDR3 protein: CATSDPSTGGRRTGELFF
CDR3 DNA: TGTGCCACCAGTGATCCATCAACAGGGGGGAGGCGGACCGGGGAGCTGTTTTTT

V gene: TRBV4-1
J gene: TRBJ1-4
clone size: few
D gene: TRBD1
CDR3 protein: CASSPGPGGSTNEKLFF
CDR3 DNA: TGCGCCAGCAGCCCCGGGCCAGGGGGCTCAACTAATGAAAAACTGTTTTTT

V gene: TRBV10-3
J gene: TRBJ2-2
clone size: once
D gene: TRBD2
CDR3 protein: CAISDFVGRAGELFF
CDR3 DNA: TGTGCCATCAGTGATTTCGTGGGGAGGGCCGGGGAGCTGTTTTTT

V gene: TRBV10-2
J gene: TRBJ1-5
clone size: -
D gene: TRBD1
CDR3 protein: CASRGTGNQPQHF
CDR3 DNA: TGCGCCAGCAGAGGGACAGGGAATCAGCCCCAGCATTTT

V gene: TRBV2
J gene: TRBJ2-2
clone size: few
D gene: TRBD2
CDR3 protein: CASRTSGANTGELFF
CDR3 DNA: TGTGCCAGTCGGACTAGCGGAGCGAACACCGGGGAGCTGTTTTTT

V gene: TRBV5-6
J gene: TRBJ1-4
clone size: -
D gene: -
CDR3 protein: CASSGPQGPANEKLFF
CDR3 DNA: TGTGCCAGCAGCGGGCCCCAGGGGCCGGCTAATGAAAAACTGTTTTTT

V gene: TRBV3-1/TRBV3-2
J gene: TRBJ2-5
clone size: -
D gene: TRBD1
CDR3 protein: CASSQGQGTKTQYF
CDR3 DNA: TGTGCCAGCAGCCAAGGACAGGGGACGAAGACCCAGTACTTC

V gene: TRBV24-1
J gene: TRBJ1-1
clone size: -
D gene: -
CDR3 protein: CATSDPTGRGAFF
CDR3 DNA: TGTGCCACCAGTGATCCCACAGGGAGAGGAGCTTTCTTT

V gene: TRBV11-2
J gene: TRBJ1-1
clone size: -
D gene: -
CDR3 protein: CASSSRPDRWNTEAFF
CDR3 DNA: TGTGCCAGCAGCTCTCGCCCGGACAGATGGAACACTGAAGCTTTCTTT

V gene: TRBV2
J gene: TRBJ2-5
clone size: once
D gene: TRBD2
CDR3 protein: CASVMSSGGRQETQYF
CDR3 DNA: TGTGCCAGCGTAATGTCTAGCGGGGGGCGACAAGAGACCCAGTACTTC

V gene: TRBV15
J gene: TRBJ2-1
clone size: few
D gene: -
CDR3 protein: CATSSTGQGLWEGGNEQFF
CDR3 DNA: TGTGCCACCAGCAGTACAGGACAGGGACTCTGGGAGGGGGGCAATGAGCAGTTCTTC

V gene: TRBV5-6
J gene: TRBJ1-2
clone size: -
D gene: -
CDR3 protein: CASSLYAGYGHGYTF
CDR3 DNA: TGTGCCAGCAGCTTGTATGCAGGGTATGGGCATGGCTACACCTTC

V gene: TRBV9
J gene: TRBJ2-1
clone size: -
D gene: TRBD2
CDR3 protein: CASSVRTSGDEQFF
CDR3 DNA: TGTGCCAGCAGCGTCCGGACTAGCGGGGATGAGCAGTTCTTC

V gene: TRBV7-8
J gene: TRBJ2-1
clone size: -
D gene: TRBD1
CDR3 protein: CASSLEQGNEQFF
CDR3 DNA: TGTGCCAGCAGCTTAGAACAGGGGAATGAGCAGTTCTTC

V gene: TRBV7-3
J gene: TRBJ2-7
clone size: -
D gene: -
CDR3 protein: CASSLSSGGSGEQYF
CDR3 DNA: TGTGCCAGCAGCTTATCTTCCGGGGGTTCGGGAGAGCAGTACTTC

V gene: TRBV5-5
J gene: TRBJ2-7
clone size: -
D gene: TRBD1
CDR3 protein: CASSPGTGSKEQYF
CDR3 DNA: TGTGCCAGCAGCCCCGGGACAGGGTCTAAAGAGCAGTACTTC

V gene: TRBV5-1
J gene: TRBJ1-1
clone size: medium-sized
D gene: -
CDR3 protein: CASSLVRGWGTEAFF
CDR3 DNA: TGCGCCAGCAGCTTGGTGCGGGGATGGGGCACTGAAGCTTTCTTT

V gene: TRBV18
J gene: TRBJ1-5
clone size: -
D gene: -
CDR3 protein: CASSPPNSGGNQPQHF
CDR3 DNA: TGTGCCAGCTCACCCCCCAACTCCGGGGGCAATCAGCCCCAGCATTTT

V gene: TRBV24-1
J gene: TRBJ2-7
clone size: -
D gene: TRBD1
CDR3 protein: CATSRTGGAYEQYF
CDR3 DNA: TGTGCCACCAGTCGGACAGGGGGCGCCTACGAGCAGTACTTC

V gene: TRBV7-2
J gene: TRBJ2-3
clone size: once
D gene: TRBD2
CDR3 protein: CASSLIGRATDTQYF
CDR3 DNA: TGTGCCAGCAGCTTAATCGGGAGGGCGACAGATACGCAGTATTTT

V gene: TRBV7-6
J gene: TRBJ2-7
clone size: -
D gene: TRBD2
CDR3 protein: CASSLGGEGYEQYF
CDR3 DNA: TGTGCCAGCAGCTTAGGGGGGGAGGGTTACGAGCAGTACTTC

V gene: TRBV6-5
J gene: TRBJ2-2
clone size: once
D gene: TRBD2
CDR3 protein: CASSALAGVAGELFF
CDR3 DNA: TGTGCCAGCAGCGCACTAGCGGGAGTGGCCGGGGAGCTGTTTTTT

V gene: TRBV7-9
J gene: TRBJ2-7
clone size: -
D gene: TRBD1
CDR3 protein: CASSSLGGTGSYEQYF
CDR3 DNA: TGTGCCAGCAGCTCCCTTGGGGGGACAGGATCCTACGAGCAGTACTTC

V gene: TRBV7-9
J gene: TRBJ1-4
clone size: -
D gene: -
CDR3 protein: CASSLWTERNEKLFF
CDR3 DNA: TGTGCCAGCAGCCTTTGGACAGAGAGAAATGAAAAACTGTTTTTT

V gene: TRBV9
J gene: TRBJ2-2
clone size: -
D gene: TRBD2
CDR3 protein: CASSPGLAGSTGELFF
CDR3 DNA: TGTGCCAGCAGCCCAGGACTAGCGGGGTCGACCGGGGAGCTGTTTTTT

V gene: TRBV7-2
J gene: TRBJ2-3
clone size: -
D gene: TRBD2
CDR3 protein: CASSPQREDRTDTQYF
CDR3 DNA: TGTGCCAGCAGCCCCCAGCGGGAGGACCGCACAGATACGCAGTATTTT

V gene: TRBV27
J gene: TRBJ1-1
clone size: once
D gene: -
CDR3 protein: CASSFYRDTEAFF
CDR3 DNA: TGTGCCAGCAGTTTCTACAGGGACACTGAAGCTTTCTTT

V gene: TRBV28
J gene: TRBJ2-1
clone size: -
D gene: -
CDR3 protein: CASSSAEAGNIYNEQFF
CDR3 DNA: TGTGCCAGCAGCTCGGCGGAGGCGGGGAACATTTACAATGAGCAGTTCTTC

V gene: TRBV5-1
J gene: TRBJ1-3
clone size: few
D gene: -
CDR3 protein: CASSLGTDGNTIYF
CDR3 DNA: TGCGCCAGCAGCTTGGGAACAGATGGAAACACCATATATTTT

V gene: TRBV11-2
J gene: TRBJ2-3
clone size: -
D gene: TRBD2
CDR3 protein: CASSLGGLAKGDTQYF
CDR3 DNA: TGTGCCAGCAGCTTAGGGGGACTAGCGAAAGGAGATACGCAGTATTTT

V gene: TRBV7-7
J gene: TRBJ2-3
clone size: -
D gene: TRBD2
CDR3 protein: CASSLTSGRTDTQYF
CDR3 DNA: TGTGCTAGCAGCCTCACTAGCGGGAGGACAGATACGCAGTATTTT

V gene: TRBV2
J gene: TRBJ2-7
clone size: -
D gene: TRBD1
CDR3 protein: CASSRQGPGYEQYF
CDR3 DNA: TGTGCCAGCAGTCGACAGGGGCCAGGATACGAGCAGTACTTC

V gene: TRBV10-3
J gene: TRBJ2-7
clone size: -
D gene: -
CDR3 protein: CAIRLEGIYEQYF
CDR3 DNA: TGTGCCATCAGGTTAGAGGGTATCTACGAGCAGTACTTC

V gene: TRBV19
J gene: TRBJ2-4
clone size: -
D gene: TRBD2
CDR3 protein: CASSIPRGVAKNIQYF
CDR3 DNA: TGTGCCAGTAGTATCCCTCGGGGGGTAGCCAAAAACATTCAGTACTTC

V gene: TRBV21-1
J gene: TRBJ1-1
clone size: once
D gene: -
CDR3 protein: CASSTGTEAFF
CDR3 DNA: TGTGCCAGCAGCACCGGGACAGAAGCTTTCTTT

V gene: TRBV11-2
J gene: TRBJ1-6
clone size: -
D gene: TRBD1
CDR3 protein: CASSLKGQGSNSPLHF
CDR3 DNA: TGTGCCAGCAGCTTAAAGGGACAGGGCTCCAATTCACCCCTCCACTTT

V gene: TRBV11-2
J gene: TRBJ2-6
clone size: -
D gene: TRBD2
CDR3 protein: CASSSGLAGVPGANVLTF
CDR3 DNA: TGTGCCAGCAGCTCCGGACTAGCGGGAGTACCTGGGGCCAACGTCCTGACTTTC

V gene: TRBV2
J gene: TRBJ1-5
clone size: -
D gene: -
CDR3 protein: CASSEGGYSNQPQHF
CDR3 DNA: TGTGCCAGCAGTGAGGGAGGATATAGCAATCAGCCCCAGCATTTT

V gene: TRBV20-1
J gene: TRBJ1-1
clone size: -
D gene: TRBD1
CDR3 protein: CSASTGGPMNTEAFF
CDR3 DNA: TGCAGTGCTAGTACAGGGGGCCCCATGAACACTGAAGCTTTCTTT

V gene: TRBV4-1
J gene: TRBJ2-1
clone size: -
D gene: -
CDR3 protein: CASSHNRGNEQFF
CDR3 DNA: TGCGCCAGCAGCCACAATAGAGGCAATGAGCAGTTCTTC

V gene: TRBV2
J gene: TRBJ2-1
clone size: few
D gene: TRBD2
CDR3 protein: CASSGLAGTNEQFF
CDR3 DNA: TGTGCCAGCAGTGGGCTAGCGGGAACCAATGAGCAGTTCTTC

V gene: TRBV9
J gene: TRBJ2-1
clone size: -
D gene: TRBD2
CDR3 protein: CASSSASGRYNEQFF
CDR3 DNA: TGTGCCAGCAGCTCAGCTAGCGGGAGGTACAATGAGCAGTTCTTC

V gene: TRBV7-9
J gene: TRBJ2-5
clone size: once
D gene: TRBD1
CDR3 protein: CASSPGQGETQYF
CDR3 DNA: TGTGCCAGCAGCCCCGGACAGGGAGAGACCCAGTACTTC